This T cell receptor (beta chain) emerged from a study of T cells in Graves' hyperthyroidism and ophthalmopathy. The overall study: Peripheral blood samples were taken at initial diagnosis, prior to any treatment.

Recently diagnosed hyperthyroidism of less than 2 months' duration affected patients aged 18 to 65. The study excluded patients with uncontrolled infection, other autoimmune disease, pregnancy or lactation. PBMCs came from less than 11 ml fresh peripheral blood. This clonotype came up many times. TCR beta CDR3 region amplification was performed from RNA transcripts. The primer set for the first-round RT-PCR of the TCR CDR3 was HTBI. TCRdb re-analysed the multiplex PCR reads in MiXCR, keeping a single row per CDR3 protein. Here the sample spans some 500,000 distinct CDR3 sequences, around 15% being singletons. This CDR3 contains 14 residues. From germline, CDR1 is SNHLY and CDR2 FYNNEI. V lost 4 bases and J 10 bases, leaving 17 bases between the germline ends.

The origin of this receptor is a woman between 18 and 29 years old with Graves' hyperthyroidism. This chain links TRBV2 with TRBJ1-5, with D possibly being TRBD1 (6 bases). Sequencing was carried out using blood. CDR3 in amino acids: CASSATGSGDPQHF. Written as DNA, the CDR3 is TGTGCCAGCAGTGCGACAGGTTCCGGGGACCCCCAGCATTTT. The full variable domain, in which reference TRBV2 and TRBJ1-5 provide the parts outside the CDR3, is EPEVTQTPSHQVTQMGQEVILRCVPISNHLYFYWYRQILGQKVEFLVSFYNNEISEKSEIFDDQFSVERPDGSNFTLKIRSTKLEDSAMYFCASSATGSGDPQHFGDGTRLSIL.